Below are 21 T cell receptor beta chains sequenced from a single sample in a study of shared clonotypes between healthy human individuals. Some clones are missing from TCRdb's copy, which holds only in-frame ones; the method was immunoSEQ multiplex PCR. The sample lists fewer than 1.8 million clones; less than 99% were seen once. Specimen: naive CD4+ T cells sorted from blood. Subset in this sample: CD45RA+ positively selected. The receptors derive from a man aged 25 to 40 in good health.

The chain carries TRBV28 and TRBJ1-2; no definite D call. This CDR3 contains 12 residues. The ends were cut back, 3 bases at V and 8 bases at J, with 10 bases in the middle. Germline V gives CDR1 MDHEN, CDR2 SYDVKM. This CDR3 is CASSFAQYGYTF. The CDR3, as DNA: TGTGCCAGCAGTTTCGCCCAGTACGGCTACACCTTC.

V is TRBV5-1 and J is TRBJ1-1; D remains ambiguous. V dropped 5 bases and J dropped 1 base, with 15 bases sitting between them. The germline V gene encodes CDR1 SGHRS and CDR2 YFSETQ. This CDR3 comprises 15 residues. This CDR3 reads CASRRVADTNTEAFF. The CDR3 bases are TGCGCCAGCAGGCGGGTCGCGGATACGAACACTGAAGCTTTCTTT.

J is TRBJ2-1 and V is TRBV25-1; D might be TRBD2 (6 bases). Germline assignment: CDR1 MGHDK and CDR2 SYGVNS. This CDR3 region has 15 residues. V gave up 6 bases and J gave up 2 bases, with 14 bases separating them. The CDR3 DNA reads as TGTGCCAGCAGCCTAGTGGGGGGACCCTACAATGAGCAGTTCTTC. It codes for CASSLVGGPYNEQFF.

CDR3 protein: CASSDPSRVNEQFF. CDR3 coding DNA: TGTGCCAGCAGCGACCCCTCTAGGGTAAATGAGCAGTTCTTC. The chain uses TRBV7-6 and TRBJ2-1; D is undetermined. Germline-derived CDR1 and CDR2 are SGHVS and FNYEAQ. This CDR3 is built from 14 residues. Trimming removed 5 bases from V and 7 bases from J, with 15 bases in between.

This chain links TRBV19 with TRBJ1-1, with 7 bases matching TRBD1. The CDR3 contains 17 residues. CDR1 and CDR2 from the germline V gene are LNHDA and SQIVND (reference sequence). The junction had 11 bases not matched to a gene; V was cut back by 4 bases and J by 0 bases. The CDR3 protein is CASSTETGLTLNTEAFF. CDR3 bases: TGTGCCAGTAGTACGGAGACAGGGTTGACGCTGAACACTGAAGCTTTCTTT.

The chain recombines TRBV11-2 with TRBJ2-1; the match to TRBD2 covers 7 bases. The junction had 7 bases not matched to a gene; V was cut back by 1 base and J by 7 bases. The germline gives CDR1 SGHAT, CDR2 FQNNGV. The CDR3 spans 15 residues. The CDR3 spells CASSLGAGRVNEQFF. CDR3 DNA sequence: TGTGCCAGCAGCTTAGGAGCGGGGCGGGTAAATGAGCAGTTCTTC.

J is TRBJ1-2 and V is TRBV28, with a possible D match to TRBD1 (6 bases). The CDR3 spans 17 residues. CDR1 and CDR2 from the germline V gene are MDHEN and SYDVKM. Trimming stripped 5 bases from V and 4 bases from J, with 23 bases between. The CDR3 sequence is CASSPPTGLGALYGYTF. CDR3 coding DNA: TGTGCCAGCAGTCCACCGACAGGTTTGGGGGCTCTCTATGGCTACACCTTC.

The chain joins TRBV29-1 to TRBJ2-1, with 7 bases that match TRBD2. J lost 6 bases, V lost 6 bases, and 11 bases had no gene match. The CDR3 length is 14 residues. CDR1 and CDR2 (germline): SQVTM, ANQGSEA. The CDR3 DNA reads as TGCAGCGTCTTGGGGACTATAGGGACCAATGAGCAGTTCTTC. This encodes CSVLGTIGTNEQFF.

The chain carries TRBV11-3 and TRBJ1-3; 9 bases line up with TRBD1. Losses at the gene ends were 9 bases for V and 4 bases for J; bases not matched to a gene: 4. This CDR3 has 13 residues. CDR1 and CDR2 from the germline V gene are SGHNT and YENEEA. This CDR3 reads CASGQGKGNTIYF. The DNA of the CDR3 is TGTGCCAGTGGACAGGGGAAAGGAAACACCATATATTTT.

As concerns this clone: Other DNA sequences from this sample encode an identical CDR3 as well. This chain joins TRBV9 and TRBJ2-7; D is undetermined. Trimming cost V 1 base and J 2 bases, with 7 bases left between them. Germline V gives CDR1 SGDLS, CDR2 YYNGEE. The CDR3 is 13 amino acids. The CDR3 DNA sequence: TGTGCCAGCAGCGTAAGAGAAACCTACGAGCAGTACTTC. Its protein is CASSVRETYEQYF. Filled out from reference TRBV9 and TRBJ2-7, the complete variable domain reads DSGVTQTPKHLITATGQRVTLRCSPRSGDLSVYWYQQSLDQGLQFLIQYYNGEERAKGNILERFSAQQFPDLHSELNLSSLELGDSALYFCASSVRETYEQYFGPGTRLTVT.

This clone was observed once. The J gene is TRBJ1-5, the V gene TRBV28, with D possibly matching TRBD1 (5 bases). V was trimmed by 4 bases and J by 10 bases, leaving 14 bases between them. CDR1 and CDR2 (germline): MDHEN, SYDVKM. This CDR3 has 13 amino acids. CDR3 protein: CASSSGTAQPQHF. The DNA of the CDR3 is TGTGCCAGCAGTTCGGGGACCGCTCAACCCCAGCATTTT.

This rearrangement joins TRBV27 to TRBJ2-2; perhaps D is TRBD1 or TRBD2 (5 bases each). Germline lookup yields CDR1 MNHEY and CDR2 SMNVEV (reference sequence). Trimming cost V 7 bases and J 3 bases, with 12 bases left between them. The CDR3 consists of 14 residues. CDR3 in amino acids: CASMRDLYTGELFF. In nucleotides, the CDR3 is TGTGCCAGCATGAGGGACCTTTACACCGGGGAGCTGTTTTTT.

The chain links TRBV5-1 to TRBJ2-3; 9 bases are a match to TRBD1. Per germline, CDR1 SGHRS and CDR2 YFSETQ. The CDR3 runs to 14 residues. J gave up 7 bases and V 3 bases, and 6 bases lay outside the gene matches. The CDR3 nucleotides read TGCGCCAGCAGCTCCGACAGGGGGGCAAATACGCAGTATTTT. Translation gives CASSSDRGANTQYF.

This clone has a handful of counts. This chain connects TRBV28 to TRBJ1-5; unclear D gene. This CDR3 region has 12 residues. Germline values: CDR1 MDHEN, CDR2 SYDVKM. Trimming took off 4 bases at V and 7 bases at J, with 8 bases between the two ends. This CDR3 is CASSWTRQPQHF. In DNA, the CDR3 is TGTGCCAGCAGTTGGACGCGCCAGCCCCAGCATTTT. The whole variable domain, remainder taken from reference TRBV28 and TRBJ1-5, is DVKVTQSSRYLVKRTGEKVFLECVQDMDHENMFWYRQDPGLGLRLIYFSYDVKMKEKGDIPEGYSVSREKKERFSLILESASTNQTSMYLCASSWTRQPQHFGDGTRLSIL.

The chain links TRBV15 to TRBJ2-7; a weak D match, TRBD1 (6 bases). CDR1 LNHNV and CDR2 YYDKDF come from the germline V gene (reference sequence). CDR3 size: 17 residues. V was trimmed by 0 bases and J by 1 base, leaving 16 bases between them. CDR3 nucleotides: TGTGCCACCAGCAGAGATGGGCAGGGGCGACGGTCCTACGAGCAGTACTTC. It yields the protein CATSRDGQGRRSYEQYF.

The chain carries TRBV7-6 and TRBJ1-4, with TRBD1 as a possible D gene (5 bases). The germline V and J ends were trimmed by 5 bases and 7 bases, with 17 bases remaining between them. The CDR3 is 15 amino acids. The germline V gene encodes CDR1 SGHVS and CDR2 FNYEAQ. This chain's CDR3 is CASSPRRWGGEKLFF. Here the CDR3 DNA reads TGTGCCAGCAGCCCACGGCGCTGGGGCGGTGAAAAACTGTTTTTT.

This clone was seen more than once but under ten times. The chain uses TRBV5-4 and TRBJ2-6; TRBD1 or TRBD2 may be the D gene (5 bases each). This CDR3 region has 16 residues. V was pared by 1 base and J by 0 bases, with 8 bases between. Germline lookup yields CDR1 SGHNT and CDR2 YYREEE (reference sequence). CDR3 region: CASSLRGGSGANVLTF. CDR3 sequence (DNA): TGTGCCAGCAGCTTGCGTGGGGGCTCTGGGGCCAACGTCCTGACTTTC.

V gene TRBV2 combines with J gene TRBJ2-7, with TRBD1 matching 9 bases. This CDR3 contains 14 residues. Trimming at V came to 10 bases and at J to 1 base, leaving 8 bases not matched to a gene. Germline values: CDR1 SNHLY, CDR2 FYNNEI. The CDR3 DNA is TGTGCCAACACAGGGGGCCCCCTTTCCTACGAGCAGTACTTC. It yields the protein CANTGGPLSYEQYF. Full variable domain (outside the CDR3, taken from reference TRBV2 and TRBJ2-7): EPEVTQTPSHQVTQMGQEVILRCVPISNHLYFYWYRQILGQKVEFLVSFYNNEISEKSEIFDDQFSVERPDGSNFTLKIRSTKLEDSAMYFCANTGGPLSYEQYFGPGTRLTVT.

This chain uses TRBV18 with TRBJ2-1; D may match TRBD1 or TRBD2 (5 bases each). V gave up 8 bases and J gave up 6 bases, with 23 bases separating them. Germline V lookup: CDR1 KGHSH, CDR2 LQKENI. CDR3 size: 16 residues. The CDR3 DNA reads TGTGCCAGCCGGGCCGGGGCAGTGGGTTTAGGCAATGAGCAGTTCTTC. The encoded protein is CASRAGAVGLGNEQFF. Complete variable domain (other parts from reference TRBV18 and TRBJ2-1): NAGVMQNPRHLVRRRGQEARLRCSPMKGHSHVYWYRQLPEEGLKFMVYLQKENIIDESGMPKERFSAEFPKEGPSILRIQQVVRGDSAAYFCASRAGAVGLGNEQFFGPGTRLTVL.

This clone has a single count. V gene TRBV7-2 combines with J gene TRBJ2-1; perhaps D is TRBD1 or TRBD2 (5 bases each). V was trimmed by 2 bases and J by 0 bases, leaving 11 bases between them. CDR1 is SGHTA and CDR2 is FQGNSA in the germline V gene. The CDR3 contains 16 residues. The CDR3 DNA reads as TGTGCCAGCAGCTTATCCCCAGGGACCTCCTACAATGAGCAGTTCTTC. It translates to CASSLSPGTSYNEQFF.

The genes are TRBV5-1 and TRBJ2-1, with 9 bases fitting TRBD2. V was clipped by 4 bases and J by 1 base; unmatched bases: 12. The germline V gene has CDR1 SGHRS and CDR2 YFSETQ. The CDR3 sequence is 18 residues long. CDR3 amino acids: CASSLGLSGRGSYNEQFF. The DNA of the CDR3 is TGCGCCAGCAGCCTAGGACTTAGCGGGAGAGGATCCTACAATGAGCAGTTCTTC.